This T cell receptor (beta chain) is from a study of blood T cells in healthy people across ages. Notes on the study in general: Strong correlation was found linking TCR beta diversity to naive T cell percentage. Donors of long life had a larger count of naive CD4+ cells and greater diversity than aged donors.

For the second PCR, which ran for about 7 to 11 cycles, a sample-barcoded 5' primer and a J-beta primer mix were used. A template-switch adaptor with 12 random nucleotides tagged each cDNA molecule. MiXCR, run by TCRdb on the 5' RACE reads, gives a single entry per CDR3 protein. The data show more than 750,000 distinct CDR3 sequences, 25% to 35% seen once. The V end lost 0 bases, the J end lost 5 bases, and 13 bases lay between the germline ends. This CDR3 spans 15 amino acids. Germline loops: CDR1 MNHNY, CDR2 SVGAGI (reference sequence). Comments on this clonotype: The antigen is not known.

The data were also submitted as part of a second study, on T cells of mothers and their children.

Specimen: blood. The rearrangement links TRBV6-6 to TRBJ1-1, with D tentatively TRBD1 (5 bases). This TCR was recovered from a middle-aged woman in good health. CDR3 nucleotides: TGTGCCAGCAGTTACTCGGGACGGGGAGGTACTGAAGCTTTCTTT. Encoded protein: CASSYSGRGGTEAFF.